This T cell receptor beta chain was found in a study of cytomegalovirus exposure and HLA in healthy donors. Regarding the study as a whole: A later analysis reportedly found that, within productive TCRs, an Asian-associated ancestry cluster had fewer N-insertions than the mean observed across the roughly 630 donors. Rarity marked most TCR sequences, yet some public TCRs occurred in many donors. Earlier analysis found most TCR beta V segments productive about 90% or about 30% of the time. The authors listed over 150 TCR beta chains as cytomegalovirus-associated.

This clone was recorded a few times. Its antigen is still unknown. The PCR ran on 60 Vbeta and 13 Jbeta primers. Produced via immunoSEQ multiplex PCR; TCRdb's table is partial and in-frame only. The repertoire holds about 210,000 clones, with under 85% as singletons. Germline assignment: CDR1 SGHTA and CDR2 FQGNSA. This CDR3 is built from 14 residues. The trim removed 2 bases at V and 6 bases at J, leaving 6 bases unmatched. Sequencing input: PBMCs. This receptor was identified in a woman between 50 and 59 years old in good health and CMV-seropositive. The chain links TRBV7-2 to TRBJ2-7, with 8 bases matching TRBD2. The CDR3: CASSLYGRVLEQYF. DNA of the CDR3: TGTGCCAGCAGCTTATACGGGAGGGTACTCGAGCAGTACTTC.